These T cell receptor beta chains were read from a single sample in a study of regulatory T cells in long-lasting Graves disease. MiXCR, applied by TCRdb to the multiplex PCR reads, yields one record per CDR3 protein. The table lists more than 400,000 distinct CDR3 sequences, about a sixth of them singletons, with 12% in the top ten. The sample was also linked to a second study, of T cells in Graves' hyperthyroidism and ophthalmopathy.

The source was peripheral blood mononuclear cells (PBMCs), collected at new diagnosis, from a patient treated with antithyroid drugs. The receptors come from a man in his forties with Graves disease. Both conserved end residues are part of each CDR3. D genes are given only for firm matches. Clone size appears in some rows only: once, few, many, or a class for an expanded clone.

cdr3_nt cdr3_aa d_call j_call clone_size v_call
TGTGCCAGCAGTTACTCTGGAGAGGACCCTAGCACAGATACGCAGTATTTT CASSYSGEDPSTDTQYF . TRBJ2-3 few TRBV6-7
TGCAGTGCTAGTCGTGCAGGAGGGATTAACACTGAAGCTTTCTTT CSASRAGGINTEAFF . TRBJ1-1 many TRBV20-1
TGTGCCAGCAGTTCTGACCCGCACAATGAGCAGTTCTTC CASSSDPHNEQFF . TRBJ2-1 many TRBV5-5
TGTGCCAGCAGACCGTACGGTCAGCGGAGCAATGAGCAGTTCTTC CASRPYGQRSNEQFF . TRBJ2-1 many TRBV9
TGTGCCAGCAGAACTAGGCGGGAGGGAAGCTCCTACGAGCAGTACTTC CASRTRREGSSYEQYF TRBD2 TRBJ2-7 few TRBV28
TGTGCCAGCAGTTCCTGGACCGTTTTCTACGAGCAGTACTTC CASSSWTVFYEQYF . TRBJ2-7 many TRBV6-5
TGTGCCACGACTAGCACCACAGATACGCAGTATTTT CATTSTTDTQYF TRBD2 TRBJ2-3 many TRBV28
TGTGCCAGCAGTGTACGGACGGTCGCTAGTGGCTATGGCTACACCTTC CASSVRTVASGYGYTF . TRBJ1-2 many TRBV28
TGTGCCACCAGCAGAGCTGGGACAGGGCAAGAGACCCAGTACTTC CATSRAGTGQETQYF TRBD1 TRBJ2-5 many TRBV15
TGTGCCAGCAGCTTAGTTTCCCGAGAGCAGTTCTTC CASSLVSREQFF . TRBJ2-1 many TRBV11-3
TGTGCCAGCAGTTCGACAGGGGTAGGGCAGCCCCAGCATTTT CASSSTGVGQPQHF TRBD1 TRBJ1-5 many TRBV27
TGCAGCGCGACGGGGACAGGGGGAAATAGTGAAAAACTGTTTTTT CSATGTGGNSEKLFF TRBD1 TRBJ1-4 . TRBV29-1
TGTGCCACCAGTGGCAGGGGGTACAATCAGCCCCAGCATTTT CATSGRGYNQPQHF TRBD1 TRBJ1-5 many TRBV24-1
TGCAGTGCTGGGAGGACTAGTAAGTTCGTCTTC CSAGRTSKFVF TRBD2 TRBJ2-1 many TRBV20-1
TGTGCCAGCAGTGAAACAGGGTCGGGTCAGCCCCAGCATTTT CASSETGSGQPQHF . TRBJ1-5 many TRBV2
TGTGCCAGCTCACCACTCCCAGGGGGCCAAGAGACCCAGTACTTC CASSPLPGGQETQYF TRBD1 TRBJ2-5 . TRBV7-9
TGTGCCAGCAGCCCTCGGGGGGCAAACACTGAAGCTTTCTTT CASSPRGANTEAFF . TRBJ1-1 many TRBV6-1
TGTGCCACCAGATCCGGGACAGAGAACACAGATACGCAGTATTTT CATRSGTENTDTQYF TRBD1 TRBJ2-3 many TRBV24-1
TGTGCCAGCAGCTTAGAGCATGAGCAGTTCTTC CASSLEHEQFF . TRBJ2-1 . TRBV7-9
TGCGCCAGCAGCCCCGGGACCCTCATTGATGAGCAGTTCTTC CASSPGTLIDEQFF . TRBJ2-1 many TRBV5-1
TGTGCCAGCAGCACCCGGACTAGCGGGCTTTCCGGGGAGCTGTTTTTT CASSTRTSGLSGELFF TRBD2 TRBJ2-2 many TRBV3-1
TGTGCCAGTAGTATCTGGAACAATGAGCAGTTCTTC CASSIWNNEQFF . TRBJ2-1 few TRBV19
TGTGCCAGCAGTGGGCCCGGCGGGAAACTATCCTACGAGCAGTACTTC CASSGPGGKLSYEQYF . TRBJ2-7 few TRBV2
TGCGCCAGCAGCACGGACAGCCATGAGCAGTTCTTC CASSTDSHEQFF . TRBJ2-1 many TRBV5-1
TGTGCCACCAGTGAAACCCTCACAGATACGCAGTATTTT CATSETLTDTQYF . TRBJ2-3 many TRBV24-1
TGTGCCACCCGACAGGGGGCTGGAAACACCATATATTTT CATRQGAGNTIYF TRBD1 TRBJ1-3 few TRBV28
TGTGCCAGCAGTTTATCTCTAGCGGGAAAAGAGACCCAGTACTTC CASSLSLAGKETQYF TRBD2 TRBJ2-5 many TRBV28
TGTGCCTGGAGGAGATCTAGGGTATATACGCAGTATTTT CAWRRSRVYTQYF . TRBJ2-3 few TRBV30
TGTGCCAGCAGTCCTTCCGGCACCGGGGAGCTGTTTTTT CASSPSGTGELFF . TRBJ2-2 many TRBV12-3/TRBV12-4
TGTGCCAGCAGCACCCGGGTAAAGCGGGAGGGGACAGATACGCAGTATTTT CASSTRVKREGTDTQYF TRBD2 TRBJ2-3 . TRBV6-1
TGTGCCAGCAGTGAGTTGCGGGAGGGCAAGACCCAGTACTTC CASSELREGKTQYF TRBD2 TRBJ2-5 few TRBV2
TGCGCCAGCAGCCTAGGGGGAGGCTACTACGAGCAGTACTTC CASSLGGGYYEQYF . TRBJ2-7 . TRBV5-1
TGTGCCAGCTCACCGGTTGGGACAGCCCTTGGCTACGAGCAGTACTTC CASSPVGTALGYEQYF TRBD1 TRBJ2-7 few TRBV18
TGTGCCAGCTCAGAGACGAGCGGAGGAAAACAAGAGACCCAGTACTTC CASSETSGGKQETQYF . TRBJ2-5 . TRBV11-2
TGCAGTGCTAGAGGGATAGCGGGAGTGAGGAATGAGCAGTTCTTC CSARGIAGVRNEQFF TRBD2 TRBJ2-1 many TRBV20-1
TGTGCCAGCAGCCATGGTCTAGCGGGAGGGCCGACTGAGCAGTTCTTC CASSHGLAGGPTEQFF TRBD2 TRBJ2-1 few TRBV3-1
TGCAGTGCTAGAGATCTTTCAGGGGAGACCCAGTACTTC CSARDLSGETQYF . TRBJ2-5 . TRBV20-1
TGTGCCAGCGGACAGGACTCTGGAAACACCATATATTTT CASGQDSGNTIYF TRBD1 TRBJ1-3 . TRBV10-3